This note documents a single TCR beta chain sequence. Its antigen is not known. Original methodology: Construction of a distant-metastasis classifier for papillary thyroid cancer relied on CDR3 differences across clinicopathological groups. MiXCR re-clonotyped the PCR reads for TCRdb. These V and J calls originate from TCRdb's pipeline instead of the authors' own analysis. This sample yields about 43,000 clones, of which approximately 25% are seen a single time; 13% to 15% belongs to the top ten. The sample comes from a study of metastatic and nonmetastatic thyroid tumors. Whole-study context: Repertoires from blood and tumor or nodule tissue of malignant and benign thyroid patients were compared.

The study, taken as a whole, reports: The study reportedly found significantly higher TCR beta diversity in malignant thyroid tumors than benign nodules, in blood and tumor.

V lost 4 bases and J lost 7, with 12 bases in between. Germline CDR1 and CDR2: SGHRS and YFSETQ. The CDR3 loop spans 13 amino acids. All patients were treatment-naive before thyroid surgery. The sample consisted of tumor tissue. The rearrangement uses TRBV5-1 and TRBJ1-5; D gene ambiguous. The receptor was isolated from a female donor with papillary thyroid cancer or a benign thyroid nodule (not recorded which). Some clones in this sample may be carry-over from other donors' samples. CDR3 protein: CASSAGSGQPQHF. DNA of the CDR3: TGCGCCAGCAGCGCCGGATCTGGCCAGCCCCAGCATTTT. Drawing the rest from reference TRBV5-1 and TRBJ1-5, the complete variable domain is KAGVTQTPRYLIKTRGQQVTLSCSPISGHRSVSWYQQTPGQGLQFLFEYFSETQRNKGNFPGRFSGRQFSNSRSEMNVSTLELGDSALYLCASSAGSGQPQHFGDGTRLSIL.